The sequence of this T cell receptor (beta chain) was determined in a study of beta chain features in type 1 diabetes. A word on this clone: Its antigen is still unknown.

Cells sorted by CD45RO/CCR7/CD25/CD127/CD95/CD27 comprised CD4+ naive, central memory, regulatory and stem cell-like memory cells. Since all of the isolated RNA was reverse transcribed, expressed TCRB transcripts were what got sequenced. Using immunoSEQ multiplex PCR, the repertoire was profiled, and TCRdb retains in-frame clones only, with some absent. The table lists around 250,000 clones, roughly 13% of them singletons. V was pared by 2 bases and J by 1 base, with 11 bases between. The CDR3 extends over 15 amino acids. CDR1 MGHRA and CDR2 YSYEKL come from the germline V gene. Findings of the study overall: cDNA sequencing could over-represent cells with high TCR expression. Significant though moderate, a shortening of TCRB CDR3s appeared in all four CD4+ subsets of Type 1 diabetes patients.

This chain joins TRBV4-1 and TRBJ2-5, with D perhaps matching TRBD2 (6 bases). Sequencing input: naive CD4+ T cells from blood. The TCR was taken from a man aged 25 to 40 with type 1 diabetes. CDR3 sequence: CASSQLGTSQETQYF. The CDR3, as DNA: TGCGCCAGCAGCCAACTAGGGACTTCCCAAGAGACCCAGTACTTC.